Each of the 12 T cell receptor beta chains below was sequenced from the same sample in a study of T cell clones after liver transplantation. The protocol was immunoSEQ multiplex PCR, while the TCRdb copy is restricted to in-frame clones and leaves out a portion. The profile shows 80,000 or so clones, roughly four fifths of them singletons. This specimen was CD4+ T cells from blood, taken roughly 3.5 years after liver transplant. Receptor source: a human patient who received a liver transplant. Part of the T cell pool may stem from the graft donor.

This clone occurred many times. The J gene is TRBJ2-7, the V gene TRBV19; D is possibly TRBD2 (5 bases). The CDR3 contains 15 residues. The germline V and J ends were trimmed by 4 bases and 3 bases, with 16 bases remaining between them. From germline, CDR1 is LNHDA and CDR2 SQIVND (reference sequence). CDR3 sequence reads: CASSTLQRRDYEQYF. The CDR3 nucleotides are TGTGCCAGTAGTACCCTACAGCGGAGAGACTACGAGCAGTACTTC.

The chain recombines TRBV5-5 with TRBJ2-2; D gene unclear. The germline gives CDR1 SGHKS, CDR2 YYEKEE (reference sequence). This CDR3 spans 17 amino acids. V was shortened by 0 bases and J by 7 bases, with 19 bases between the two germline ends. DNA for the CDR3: TGTGCCAGCAGCTTGGGCGGCGTAGCCAGGAAAGGCGGGGAGCTGTTTTTT. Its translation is CASSLGGVARKGGELFF.

The CDR3 region is CASSYFTGSEQYF. The CDR3 DNA sequence: TGTGCCAGCAGTTACTTTACAGGGAGCGAGCAGTACTTC. The chain has TRBV6-6 and TRBJ2-7; TRBD1 might be the D (6 bases). The CDR3 is 13 amino acids. V lost 1 base to trimming and J lost 6 bases, with 10 bases between them. Germline CDR1 MNHNY, CDR2 SVGAGI (reference sequence).

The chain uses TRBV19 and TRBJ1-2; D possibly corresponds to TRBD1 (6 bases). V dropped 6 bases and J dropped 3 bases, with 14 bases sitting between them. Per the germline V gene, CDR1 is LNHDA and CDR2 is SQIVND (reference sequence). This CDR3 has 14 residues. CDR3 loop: CASSYREPYYGYTF. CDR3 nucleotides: TGTGCCAGTAGCTACAGGGAGCCCTACTATGGCTACACCTTC.

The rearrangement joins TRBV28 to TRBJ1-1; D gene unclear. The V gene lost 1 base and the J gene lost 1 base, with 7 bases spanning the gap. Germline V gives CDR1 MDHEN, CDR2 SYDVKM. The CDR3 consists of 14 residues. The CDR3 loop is CASSLLARNTEAFF. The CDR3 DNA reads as TGTGCCAGCAGTTTATTGGCCAGGAACACTGAAGCTTTCTTT.

The DNA of the CDR3 is TGTGCCAGCAGCTTTACCGGACGGGCGAACACTGAAGCTTTCTTT. Encoded protein: CASSFTGRANTEAFF. The chain is built from TRBV5-8 and TRBJ1-1; D call uncertain. The V end was cut by 2 bases, the J end by 1 base, with 12 bases between. Germline assignment: CDR1 SGHTS and CDR2 YDEGEE. CDR3 size: 15 residues.

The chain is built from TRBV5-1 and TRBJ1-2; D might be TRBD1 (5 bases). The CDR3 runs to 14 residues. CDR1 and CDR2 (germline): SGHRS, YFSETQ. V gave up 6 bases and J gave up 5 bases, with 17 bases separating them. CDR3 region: CASTPFGTDYGYTF. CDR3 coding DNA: TGCGCCAGCACCCCCTTTGGGACTGATTATGGCTACACCTTC.

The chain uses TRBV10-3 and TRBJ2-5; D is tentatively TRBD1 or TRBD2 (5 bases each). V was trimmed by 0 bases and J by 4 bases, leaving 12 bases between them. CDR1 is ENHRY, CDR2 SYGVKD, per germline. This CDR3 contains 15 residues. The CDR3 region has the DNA TGTGCCATCAGTGAGTCGGACTGGCAGGGAGAGACCCAGTACTTC. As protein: CAISESDWQGETQYF.

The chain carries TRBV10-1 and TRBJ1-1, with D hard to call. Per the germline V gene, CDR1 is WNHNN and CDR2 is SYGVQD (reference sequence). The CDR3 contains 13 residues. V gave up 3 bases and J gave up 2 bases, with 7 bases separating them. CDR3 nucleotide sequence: TGCGCCAGCAGTGATGACCTAAACACTGAAGCTTTCTTT. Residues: CASSDDLNTEAFF.

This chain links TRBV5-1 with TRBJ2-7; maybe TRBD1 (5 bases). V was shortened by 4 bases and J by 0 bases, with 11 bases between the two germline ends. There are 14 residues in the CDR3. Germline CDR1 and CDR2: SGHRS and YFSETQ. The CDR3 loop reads CASSKRQGSYEQYF. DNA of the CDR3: TGCGCCAGCAGCAAGCGTCAGGGCTCCTACGAGCAGTACTTC.

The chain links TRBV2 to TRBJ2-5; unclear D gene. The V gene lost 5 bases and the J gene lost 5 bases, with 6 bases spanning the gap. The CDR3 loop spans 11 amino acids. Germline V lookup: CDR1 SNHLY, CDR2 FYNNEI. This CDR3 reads CASSPVETQYF. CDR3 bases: TGTGCCAGCAGTCCCGTCGAGACCCAGTACTTC.

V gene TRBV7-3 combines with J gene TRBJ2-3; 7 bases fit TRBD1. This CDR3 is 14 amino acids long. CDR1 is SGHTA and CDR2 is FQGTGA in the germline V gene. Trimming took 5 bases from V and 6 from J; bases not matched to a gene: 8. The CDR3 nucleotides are TGTGCCAGCAGCCCAGACAGGGATGAGGATACGCAGTATTTT. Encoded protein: CASSPDRDEDTQYF.